These 29 T cell receptor beta chains came from one sample sequenced in a study of tissue T cells after allogeneic stem cell transplantation. Method: immunoSEQ multiplex PCR; TCRdb's copy keeps in-frame clones and lacks some. The sample lists thousands of clones, 55% occurring once. Time point noted: mouse harvest day 7 after allogeneic transplant. Tail vein injection delivered 10^7 T-cell-depleted bone marrow cells and 10^6 splenic CD5+ T cells. The sequenced sample consisted of liver tissue. These receptor sequences come from a female BALB/c mouse given C57BL/6 T cells with graft-versus-host disease after an allogeneic hematopoietic cell transplant.

This clone was counted once. At one end the junction does not follow the germline gene, possibly because of a read error. All gene names here are mouse names. The read ends 1 residue before the CDR3 terminus; that terminus is restored from the germline J gene. The chain carries TRBV3 and TRBJ2-7; the D gene is possibly TRBD1 (6 bases). Looked up from germline, CDR1 is SNHLY and CDR2 is FYNGKV (reference sequence). CDR3 length: 14 residues. The DNA read from the CDR3 is TGTGCCACCAGCACCGGGACACCGGGCTATGAACAGTAC. As protein: CATSTGTPGYEQY. The CDR3, in full, reads CATSTGTPGYEQYF.

Worth noting for this clone: Genes and germline come from the mouse. The CDR3 end falls 1 residue outside the read, so it is completed with the germline J gene. The chain uses TRBV23 and TRBJ1-1; the D segment call TRBD1 is taken from the table without a DNA check. Germline V gene lookup returns CDR1 KGHTA and CDR2 FQNQQP. CDR3 length equals 14 residues. Partial CDR3 DNA: TGCTCCAGCAGTCTGGACAGTCAAAACACAGAAGTCTTC. It translates to CSSSLDSQNTEVF. In full, the CDR3 is CSSSLDSQNTEVFF. Based on the CDR3 plus reference TRBV23 and TRBJ1-1, the full variable domain is DAAVTQKPRYLIKMKGQEAEMKCIPEKGHTAVFWYQQKQSKELKFLIYFQNQQPLDQIDMVKERFSAVCPSSSLCSLGIRTCEAEDSALYLCSSSLDSQNTEVFFGKGTRLTVV.

Details on this clone: Genes here carry mouse names. The read comes to an end 1 residue before the CDR3 does, leaving the germline J gene to fill in the end. The V and J genes are TRBV13-2 and TRBJ2-4; 11 positions match TRBD2. This CDR3 spans 15 amino acids. The V segment lost 5 bases and the J segment 3 bases; nucleotides outside the gene matches: 5. CDR1 is NNHNN and CDR2 is SYGAGS in the germline V gene (reference sequence). The part of the CDR3 DNA that was read is TGTGCCAGCGGCACCGGGACTGGGGGCCAAAACACCTTGTAC. Amino acids: CASGTGTGGQNTLY. The complete CDR3 protein is CASGTGTGGQNTLYF.

This clone was observed a few times. The germline and genes are mouse ones. The read finishes 1 residue shy of the CDR3 end, and the germline J gene is used to complete it. The chain employs TRBV26 and TRBJ1-3; 10 bases fit TRBD1. Germline CDR1 and CDR2: KGHPV and FQNQEV (reference sequence). The CDR3 length is 15 residues. The V segment lost 6 bases and the J segment 0 bases; nucleotides outside the gene matches: 2. CDR3 loop: CASRGQGNSGNTLYF. The sequenced part of the CDR3 DNA is TGTGCCAGCAGGGGACAGGGGAATTCTGGAAATACGCTCTAT.

This clone was detected only once. The gene symbols are mouse symbols. Coverage ceases 1 residue before the CDR3 finishes, and the germline J gene fills in the end. The genes are TRBV3 and TRBJ2-3; D unresolved. Germline V gives CDR1 SNHLY, CDR2 FYNGKV (reference sequence). The V and J ends lost 1 base and 0 bases respectively, with 5 bases between them. This CDR3 is built from 14 residues. CDR3 DNA (partial): TGTGCCAGCAGCTTAGGGCCTAGTGCAGAAACGCTGTAT. Amino acid sequence: CASSLGPSAETLY. The complete CDR3 protein is CASSLGPSAETLYF.

This clone showed up just a few times. Genes and germline are mouse. The CDR3 extends 1 residue past the end of the read, so its final part is completed from the germline J gene. The V call is TRBV16, the J call TRBJ2-4, with 11 bases fitting TRBD2. The CDR3 covers 14 residues. V lost 1 base to trimming and J lost 6 bases; unmatched junction nucleotides: 0. Germline V gene sequence: CDR1 SGHSA, CDR2 FRNQAP. CDR3 DNA (partial): TGTGCAAGCAGCTTAGGGGACTGGGGGAACACCTTGTAC. Translating it yields CASSLGDWGNTLY. The entire CDR3 sequence reads CASSLGDWGNTLYF.

As regards this clone: Genes and germline are mouse. Read coverage stops 1 residue before the CDR3 terminus; the germline J gene supplies the remainder. The chain employs TRBV3 and TRBJ2-5, with D maybe TRBD2 (6 bases). The CDR3 spans 14 residues. V lost 1 base to trimming and J lost 2 bases, with 7 bases between them. Germline CDR1 SNHLY, CDR2 FYNGKV (reference sequence). The CDR3 DNA, read in part, is TGTGCCAGCAGCTTAGTTGGGGGCCAAGACACCCAGTAC. Translation gives CASSLVGGQDTQY. The full CDR3 protein reads CASSLVGGQDTQYF.

This clone was seen a few times. Mouse names are used for the genes. The CDR3 is cut off 1 residue early in the read; its end comes from the germline J gene. This chain uses TRBV23 with TRBJ2-5. This CDR3 spans 11 amino acids. The germline V gene has CDR1 KGHTA and CDR2 FQNQQP. CDR3 DNA (partial): TGCTCCAGCAGTCACCAAGACACCCAGTAC. It specifies CSSSHQDTQY. The whole CDR3 sequence reads CSSSHQDTQYF.

This clone was recorded a few times. All gene names here are mouse names. The CDR3 sequence is CASGELGIQNTLYF. CDR3 bases read: TGTGCCAGCGGTGAACTGGGGATTCAAAACACCTTGTAC. V gene TRBV13-2 combines with J gene TRBJ2-4; TRBD2 matches at 7 bases. Read data end 1 residue before the CDR3 end; the end is taken from the germline J gene. The CDR3 consists of 14 residues. With 2 bases clipped from V and 2 bases from J, the junction kept 2 bases outside the gene matches. Per germline, CDR1 NNHNN and CDR2 SYGAGS (reference sequence).

Regarding this clone: Gene names denote mouse genes. The sequence runs out 1 residue before the end of the CDR3; the remainder is reconstructed from the germline J gene. The V and J genes are TRBV13-3 and TRBJ2-7, with unresolved D. The CDR3 sequence is 13 residues long. The V end was cut by 0 bases, the J end by 2 bases, with 6 bases between. CDR1 is NNHDY, CDR2 SYVADS, per germline. CDR3 DNA (partial): TGTGCCAGCAGTGATGAGACAACCTATGAACAGTAC. Amino acids: CASSDETTYEQY. The whole CDR3 protein is CASSDETTYEQYF.

On this clone itself: The gene names given are mouse names. Coverage ceases 1 residue before the CDR3 finishes, and the germline J gene fills in the end. Other DNA sequences within the sample encode an identical CDR3. The chain employs TRBV19 and TRBJ2-3, with 9 bases aligning to TRBD2. This CDR3 spans 17 amino acids. Per the germline V gene, CDR1 is FNHDT and CDR2 is SITEND (reference sequence). V shed 4 bases, J shed 1 base, and the junction held 10 bases outside the gene matches. The CDR3 bases that were read are TGTGCCAGCAGTCCTCTACTGGGGGGCGGGGGTGCAGAAACGCTGTAT. It specifies CASSPLLGGGGAETLY. The complete CDR3 sequence is CASSPLLGGGGAETLYF.

Remarks on this clone: Gene and germline names: mouse. The read comes to an end 1 residue before the CDR3 does, leaving the germline J gene to fill in the end. The V call is TRBV15, the J call TRBJ2-4; D could derive from TRBD1 or TRBD2 (5 bases each). The CDR3 length is 15 residues. V gave up 5 bases and J gave up 0 bases, with 12 bases separating them. Looked up from germline, CDR1 is SGHND and CDR2 is FRSKSL. The covered CDR3 bases are TGTGCCAGCAGTCCTCCGGGGCCTAGTCAAAACACCTTGTAC. It codes for CASSPPGPSQNTLY. The CDR3 in full is CASSPPGPSQNTLYF.

Notes on this clone: Gene labels here are mouse ones. The CDR3 is cut off 1 residue early in the read; its end comes from the germline J gene. The chain has TRBV15 and TRBJ2-4; TRBD2 aligns across 8 bases. The CDR3 length is 16 residues. Germline V lookup: CDR1 SGHND, CDR2 FRSKSL. V lost 0 bases and J lost 1; bases outside the gene matches: 3. The CDR3 DNA, read in part, is TGTGCCAGCAGTTTAGCTGGGGGGGGAGGTCAAAACACCTTGTAC. Translating gives CASSLAGGGGQNTLY. The whole CDR3 reads CASSLAGGGGQNTLYF.

This clone was detected only a few times. Genes here carry mouse names. The CDR3 extends 1 residue past the end of the read, so its final part is completed from the germline J gene. This chain connects TRBV16 to TRBJ2-7; the D is unclear. Trimming removed 6 bases from V and 0 bases from J, with 6 bases in between. The germline gives CDR1 SGHSA, CDR2 FRNQAP. The CDR3 runs to 12 residues. The CDR3 is CASSSFSYEQYF. Partial CDR3 DNA: TGTGCAAGCAGTTCTTTCTCCTATGAACAGTAC. The variable domain in full, completed from reference TRBV16 and TRBJ2-7, reads NAGVIQTPRHKVTGKGQEATLWCEPISGHSAVFWYRQTIVQGLEFLTYFRNQAPIDDSGMPKERFSAQMPNQSHSTLKIQSTQPQDSAVYLCASSSFSYEQYFGPGTRLTVL.

A word on this clone: Genes and germline come from the mouse. The DNA ends 1 residue before the CDR3 does, and the rest of the CDR3 is filled in from the germline J gene. The chain uses TRBV13-3 and TRBJ1-3; D remains unclear. This CDR3 has 12 residues. The V gene's germline CDR1 is NNHDY and CDR2 SYVADS. V was clipped by 2 bases and J by 4 bases, with 4 bases between them. Incomplete CDR3 DNA: TGTGCCAGCAGTGAAGAGGGAAATACGCTCTAT. This codes for CASSEEGNTLY. The CDR3 as a whole reads CASSEEGNTLYF.

About this clone itself: Gene names and germline match the mouse. Sequencing ends 1 residue short of the CDR3 end; the germline J gene provides the rest. V and J are TRBV29 and TRBJ2-4, with D hard to call. The CDR3 is 12 residues long. CDR1 MSHET and CDR2 SYDVDS come from the germline V gene. V was pared by 5 bases and J by 0 bases, with 3 bases between. The DNA read from the CDR3 is TGTGCTAGCAGTCTCAGTCAAAACACCTTGTAC. Protein: CASSLSQNTLY. The whole CDR3 region reads CASSLSQNTLYF.

This clone was counted between two and nine times. Any gene name here is a mouse gene name. Read coverage stops 1 residue before the CDR3 terminus; the germline J gene supplies the remainder. The chain combines TRBV26 with TRBJ2-2; TRBD1 matches at 10 bases. The CDR3 extends over 14 amino acids. Germline V gives CDR1 KGHPV, CDR2 FQNQEV (reference sequence). Germline trimming cut 6 bases from V and 6 bases from J; bases unmatched to any gene: 4. The CDR3 reads CASRPGQGSGQLYF. Incomplete CDR3 DNA: TGTGCCAGCAGGCCGGGACAGGGGTCCGGGCAGCTCTAC.

This clone was counted only a few times. Mouse gene names and germline throughout. CDR3 region: CASSPQGLSNERLFF. The covered CDR3 bases are TGTGCCAGCTCTCCTCAGGGACTTTCCAACGAAAGATTATTT. The V and J genes are TRBV12-2 and TRBJ1-4, with a possible D match to TRBD1 (5 bases). Coverage ceases 1 residue before the CDR3 finishes, and the germline J gene fills in the end. Trimming cost V 2 bases and J 0 bases, with 9 bases left between them. This CDR3 contains 15 residues. Germline V lookup: CDR1 SGHLS, CDR2 HYDKME.

With respect to this clone: Any gene name here is a mouse gene name. The read falls 1 residue short of the CDR3 end, and the missing part is taken from the germline J gene. The chain recombines TRBV29 with TRBJ1-1; 9 positions agree with TRBD1. The CDR3 loop spans 15 amino acids. Germline assignment: CDR1 MSHET and CDR2 SYDVDS. With 6 bases clipped from V and 1 base from J, the junction kept 6 bases outside the gene matches. The part of the CDR3 DNA that was read is TGTGCTAGCAGGCAACAGGGGGCAGGGAACACAGAAGTCTTC. Protein: CASRQQGAGNTEVF. The complete CDR3 protein is CASRQQGAGNTEVFF.

Remarks on this clone: Each gene name is a mouse one. The CDR3 end falls 1 residue outside the read, so it is completed with the germline J gene. The V call is TRBV29, the J call TRBJ1-1; D is unclear. Germline CDR1 MSHET, CDR2 SYDVDS. V lost 5 bases and J lost 1, with 5 bases in between. This CDR3 contains 12 residues. Here the CDR3 reads CASSNRNTEVFF. Partial CDR3 DNA: TGTGCTAGCAGTAACAGGAACACAGAAGTCTTC. The whole variable domain, filled in from reference TRBV29 and TRBJ1-1, reads DMKVTQMPRYLIKRMGENVLLECGQDMSHETMYWYRQDPGLGLQLIYISYDVDSNSEGDIPKGYRVSRKKREHFSLILDSAKTNQTSVYFCASSNRNTEVFFGKGTRLTVV.

A remark on this clone: Genes here carry mouse names. The read gets to within 1 residue of the CDR3 end, and the germline J gene fills in the rest. The chain is built from TRBV5 and TRBJ1-1; D not resolved. The CDR3 has 13 amino acids. V lost 0 bases and J 1 base, leaving 3 bases between the germline ends. CDR1 is LGHNA, CDR2 YNLKQL, per germline (reference sequence). The covered CDR3 bases are TGTGCCAGCAGCCAAGAGAGAAACACAGAAGTCTTC. It specifies CASSQERNTEVF. The CDR3, in full, reads CASSQERNTEVFF.

A note on this clone: Genes here carry mouse names. The sequenced fragment ends 1 residue before the CDR3 boundary, so the rest is inferred from the germline J gene. The chain couples TRBV5 to TRBJ2-4; 11 bases align to TRBD2. The germline V gene encodes CDR1 LGHNA and CDR2 YNLKQL (reference sequence). Trimming at V came to 3 bases and at J to 0 bases, leaving 2 bases not matched to a gene. The CDR3 spans 16 residues. Incomplete CDR3 DNA: TGTGCCAGCAGCCAGGACTGGGGGGCTAGTCAAAACACCTTGTAC. This encodes CASSQDWGASQNTLY. The full CDR3 sequence reads CASSQDWGASQNTLYF.

This clone was found a few times. Any gene name here is a mouse gene name. The read falls 1 residue short of the CDR3 end, and the missing part is taken from the germline J gene. The chain couples TRBV16 to TRBJ2-1, with TRBD1 as a possible D gene (6 bases). Trimming pared 5 bases from V and 1 base from J, leaving 9 bases between. The CDR3 loop spans 14 amino acids. Germline V gene lookup returns CDR1 SGHSA and CDR2 FRNQAP. CDR3 DNA (partial): TGTGCAAGCAGCCTGGGACAAAACTATGCTGAGCAGTTC. It yields the protein CASSLGQNYAEQF. The entire CDR3 sequence reads CASSLGQNYAEQFF.

Remarks on this clone: Mouse gene names and germline throughout. Sequencing ends 1 residue short of the CDR3 end; the germline J gene provides the rest. The chain employs TRBV13-3 and TRBJ2-1; 9 nucleotides align to TRBD1. Trimming took 3 bases from V and 5 from J; bases not matched to a gene: 3. The germline CDR1 and CDR2 sequences are NNHDY and SYVADS. The CDR3 has 14 residues. CDR3 DNA (partial): TGTGCCAGCAGTGCCGGGACAGGGAATGCTGAGCAGTTC. Translation: CASSAGTGNAEQF. The whole CDR3 sequence reads CASSAGTGNAEQFF.

This clone came up a few times. Gene names are mouse gene names. Read coverage stops 1 residue before the CDR3 terminus; the germline J gene supplies the remainder. This chain uses TRBV2 with TRBJ2-1; 9 bases line up with TRBD2. J was trimmed by 1 base and V by 4 bases; bases with no gene match: 2. Germline V gene sequence: CDR1 LGHNA, CDR2 YSYQKL. The CDR3 loop spans 15 amino acids. CDR3 DNA, as far as it was read: TGTGCCAGCAGCCCCGACTGGGGGAACTATGCTGAGCAGTTC. Protein product: CASSPDWGNYAEQF. The complete CDR3 sequence is CASSPDWGNYAEQFF.

This clone appeared a few times. Any gene name here is a mouse gene name. The read gets to within 1 residue of the CDR3 end, and the germline J gene fills in the rest. The chain carries TRBV1 and TRBJ2-7; the match to TRBD2 covers 10 bases. Germline CDR1 NSQYPW, CDR2 LRSPGD (reference sequence). Trimming at V came to 0 bases and at J to 4 bases, leaving 0 bases not matched to a gene. CDR3 length: 14 residues. The sequenced part of the CDR3 DNA is TGCACCTGCAGTGCAGAGGACTGGGGGTATGAACAGTAC. Its translation: CTCSAEDWGYEQY. The entire CDR3 is CTCSAEDWGYEQYF.

As for this clone: These gene names are mouse names. The read stops 1 residue short of the end of the CDR3; the missing end is completed from the germline J gene. This rearrangement joins TRBV13-1 to TRBJ2-1; 10 nucleotides line up with TRBD2. The J segment lost 0 bases and the V segment lost 5 bases, leaving 2 bases of the junction unmatched. CDR1 and CDR2 (germline): NSHNY, SYGAGN. The CDR3 is 15 amino acids. This CDR3 is CASSGLGDNYAEQFF. The covered CDR3 bases are TGTGCCAGCAGCGGACTGGGGGATAACTATGCTGAGCAGTTC.

Only a few counts were recorded for this clone. Gene names denote mouse genes. Coverage ceases 1 residue before the CDR3 finishes, and the germline J gene fills in the end. J is TRBJ2-5 and V is TRBV16; D unresolved. The CDR3 contains 13 residues. Trimming removed 1 base from V and 4 bases from J, with 6 bases in between. Germline V gene data show CDR1 as SGHSA and CDR2 as FRNQAP. CDR3 region: CASSLAQKDTQYF. The part of the CDR3 DNA that was read is TGTGCAAGCAGCTTAGCCCAGAAAGACACCCAGTAC.

A few counts support this clone. Gene names denote mouse genes. The read gets to within 1 residue of the CDR3 end, and the germline J gene fills in the rest. The chain employs TRBV26 and TRBJ2-7; D ambiguous. Germline V gene lookup returns CDR1 KGHPV and CDR2 FQNQEV (reference sequence). V was trimmed by 3 bases and J by 3 bases, leaving 3 bases between them. CDR3 size: 11 residues. This CDR3 reads CASSLHYEQYF. The CDR3 DNA, read in part, is TGTGCCAGCAGTCTCCACTATGAACAGTAC. The entire variable domain, with the rest obtained from reference TRBV26 and TRBJ2-7, is as follows: NSKVIQTPRYLVKGQGQKAKMRCIPEKGHPVVFWYQQNKNNEFKFLINFQNQEVLQQIDMTEKRFSAECPSNSPCSLEIQSSEAGDSALYLCASSLHYEQYFGPGTRLTVL.